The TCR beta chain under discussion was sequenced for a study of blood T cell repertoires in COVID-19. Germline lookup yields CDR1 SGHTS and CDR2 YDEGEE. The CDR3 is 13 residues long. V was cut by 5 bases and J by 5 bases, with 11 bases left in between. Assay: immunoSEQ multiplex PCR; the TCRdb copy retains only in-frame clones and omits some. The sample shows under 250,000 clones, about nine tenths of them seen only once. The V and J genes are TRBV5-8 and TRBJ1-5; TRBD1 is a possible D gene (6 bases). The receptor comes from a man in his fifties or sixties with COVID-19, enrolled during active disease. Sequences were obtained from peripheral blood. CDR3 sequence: CASRWDIHQPQHF. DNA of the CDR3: TGTGCCAGCAGATGGGACATTCATCAGCCCCAGCATTTT.